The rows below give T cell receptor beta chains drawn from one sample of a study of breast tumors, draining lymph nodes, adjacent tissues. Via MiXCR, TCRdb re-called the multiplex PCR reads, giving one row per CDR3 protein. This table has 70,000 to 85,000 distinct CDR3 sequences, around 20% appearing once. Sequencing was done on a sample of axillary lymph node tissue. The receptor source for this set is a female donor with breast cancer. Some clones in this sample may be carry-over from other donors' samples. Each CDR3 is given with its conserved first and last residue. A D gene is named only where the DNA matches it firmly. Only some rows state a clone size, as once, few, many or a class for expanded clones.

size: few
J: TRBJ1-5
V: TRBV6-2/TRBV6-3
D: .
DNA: TGTGCCAGCAGTCCGCCCCATCAGCCCCAGCATTTT
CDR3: CASSPPHQPQHF

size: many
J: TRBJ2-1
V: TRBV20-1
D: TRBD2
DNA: TGCAGTGCCACCGGACTAGCGAGAAAGTCCCCTAATGAGCAGTTCTTC
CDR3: CSATGLARKSPNEQFF

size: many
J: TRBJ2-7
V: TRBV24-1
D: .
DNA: TGTGCCACCGGGGACGGTCACTCCTACGAGCAGTACTTC
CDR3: CATGDGHSYEQYF

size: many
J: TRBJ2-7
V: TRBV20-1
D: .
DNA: TGCAGTGCTAGGGGCGAGGCCTACGAGCAGTACTTC
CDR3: CSARGEAYEQYF

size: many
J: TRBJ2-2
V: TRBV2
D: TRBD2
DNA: TGTGCCAGCAGTGTGGTAGCGGGAGTTATCTCCGGGGAGCTGTTTTTT
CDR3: CASSVVAGVISGELFF

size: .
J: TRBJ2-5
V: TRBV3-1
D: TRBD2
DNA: TGTGCCAGCAGCCAACGCACCGGGACTAGCGGGAGGGGCCAAGAGACCCAGTACTTC
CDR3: CASSQRTGTSGRGQETQYF

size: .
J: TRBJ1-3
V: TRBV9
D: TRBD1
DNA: TGTGCCAGCAGCCCGTTTCGACAGGGGTTTGGAAACACCATATATTTT
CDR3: CASSPFRQGFGNTIYF

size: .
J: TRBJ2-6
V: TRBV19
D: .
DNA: TGTGCCAGTACGAGGGGGGCCAACGTCCTGACTTTC
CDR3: CASTRGANVLTF

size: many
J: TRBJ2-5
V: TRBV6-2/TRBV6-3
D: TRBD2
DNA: TGTGCCAGCAGTTCGAAAGGGGAGGGCCTGGAGACCCAGTACTTC
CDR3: CASSSKGEGLETQYF

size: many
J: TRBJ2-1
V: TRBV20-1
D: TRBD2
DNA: TGCAGTGCTAGAGAGGGGGGGAGGACTAGCGGGAGCGGTGAGCAGTTCTTC
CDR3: CSAREGGRTSGSGEQFF